The clone carrying this TCR beta chain was seen a handful of times. The sample comes from a study of T cell repertoires in cytomegalovirus infection. TCRdb reanalysed the reads using MiXCR and keeps one entry per CDR3 protein. In the table there are hundreds of thousands of distinct CDR3 sequences, 35% of which are singletons. Germline CDR1 reads SEHNR; CDR2 reads FQNEAQ (reference sequence). The CDR3 covers 12 residues. Trimming cost V 7 bases and J 9 bases, with 13 bases left between them. Sequencing used PBMCs. This TCR was recovered from a human donor in good health (CMV status not recorded). Some clones in this sample may be carry-over from other donors' samples. The chain is built from TRBV7-9 and TRBJ2-1, with D perhaps matching TRBD2 (6 bases). For the CDR3, the DNA is TGTGCCAGCAACGGAGGGGCAGGTGAGCAGTTCTTC. Translated: CASNGGAGEQFF. Using reference TRBV7-9 and TRBJ2-1 for the parts outside the CDR3, the full variable domain is DTGVSQNPRHKITKRGQNVTFRCDPISEHNRLYWYRQTLGQGPEFLTYFQNEAQLEKSRLLSDRFSAERPKGSFSTLEIQRTEQGDSAMYLCASNGGAGEQFFGPGTRLTVL.